This entry lists 12 T cell receptor beta chains sequenced from one sample in a study of blood T cell repertoires in COVID-19. Sequencing used immunoSEQ multiplex PCR; TCRdb keeps in-frame clones, though not all of them. The sample has about 60,000 clones, around 82% seen once. What was sequenced was peripheral blood. The origin of the receptors is a man aged 55 to 70 with acute or convalescent COVID-19.

The chain recombines TRBV4-3 with TRBJ1-4; D is unresolved. The CDR3 contains 14 residues. Per germline, CDR1 LGHNA and CDR2 YSLEER. Trimming shortened V by 2 bases and J by 6 bases, and 10 bases separated the two germline ends. CDR3 DNA: TGCGCCAGCAGCCAATACACTATGGATGAAAAACTGTTTTTT. This encodes CASSQYTMDEKLFF.

J is TRBJ1-5 and V is TRBV2; tentatively, D is TRBD1 (5 bases). This CDR3 is built from 12 residues. Trimming took 2 bases from V and 15 from J, leaving 14 bases between them. The V gene's germline CDR1 is SNHLY and CDR2 FYNNEI. The DNA for the CDR3 is TGTGCCAGCAGTGAATGGAAGGGGAGGTGGCATTTT. Protein: CASSEWKGRWHF. The full variable domain, with the rest looked up from reference TRBV2 and TRBJ1-5, is EPEVTQTPSHQVTQMGQEVILRCVPISNHLYFYWYRQILGQKVEFLVSFYNNEISEKSEIFDDQFSVERPDGSNFTLKIRSTKLEDSAMYFCASSEWKGRWHFGDGTRLSIL.

The rearrangement links TRBV2 to TRBJ1-1; TRBD1 matches at 7 bases. Germline V lookup: CDR1 SNHLY, CDR2 FYNNEI. The J segment lost 7 bases and the V segment lost 8 bases, leaving 10 bases of the junction unmatched. CDR3 length: 13 amino acids. CDR3 in amino acids: CASCRDSGREAFF. DNA for the CDR3: TGTGCCAGCTGCCGGGACAGTGGGCGTGAAGCTTTCTTT. The complete variable domain, with remaining parts taken from reference TRBV2 and TRBJ1-1, reads EPEVTQTPSHQVTQMGQEVILRCVPISNHLYFYWYRQILGQKVEFLVSFYNNEISEKSEIFDDQFSVERPDGSNFTLKIRSTKLEDSAMYFCASCRDSGREAFFGQGTRLTVV.

The genes are TRBV11-2 and TRBJ2-1; D might be TRBD2 (6 bases). The V gene lost 2 bases and the J gene lost 4 bases, with 9 bases spanning the gap. This CDR3 contains 14 residues. Germline values: CDR1 SGHAT, CDR2 FQNNGV. The CDR3 here is CASSLFGGYNEQFF. DNA of the CDR3: TGTGCCAGCAGCTTATTCGGGGGTTACAATGAGCAGTTCTTC.

The chain recombines TRBV3-1 (or the pseudogene TRBV3-2) with TRBJ1-2, with D possibly TRBD1 on 6 matching bases. V was shortened by 3 bases and J by 6 bases, with 14 bases between the two germline ends. CDR1 LGHDT and CDR2 YNNKEL come from the germline V gene (reference sequence). This CDR3 region has 14 residues. CDR3 region: CASSHLGGTNGYTF. CDR3 bases: TGTGCCAGCAGCCATTTAGGGGGTACTAATGGCTACACCTTC.

The chain has TRBV4-3 and TRBJ2-2; 7 bases are shared with TRBD1. J lost 0 bases, V lost 5 bases, and 12 bases had no gene match. CDR3 length: 18 residues. Germline CDR1 is LGHNA and CDR2 is YSLEER. CDR3 loop: CASSTLPTGTANTGELFF. The CDR3 coding sequence is TGCGCCAGCAGCACGCTCCCTACCGGGACAGCGAACACCGGGGAGCTGTTTTTT.

CDR3 region: CAIPGTSKNIQYF. The CDR3 DNA reads TGTGCCATCCCCGGGACATCCAAAAACATTCAGTACTTC. The V gene is TRBV6-4, the J gene TRBJ2-4, with a possible D match to TRBD1 (6 bases). V lost 10 bases and J 2 bases, leaving 12 bases between the germline ends. The V gene's germline CDR1 is MRHNA and CDR2 SNTAGT. The CDR3 runs 13 residues.

This clone was seen at least ten times. CDR3: CASSDSSGGSDTQYF. For the CDR3, the DNA is TGTGCCAGCAGTGACTCTAGCGGGGGGTCCGATACGCAGTATTTT. The chain links TRBV6-4 to TRBJ2-3; TRBD2 aligns across 10 bases. V shed 0 bases, J shed 6 bases, and the junction held 3 bases outside the gene matches. CDR3 length equals 15 residues. Germline CDR1 MRHNA, CDR2 SNTAGT.

CDR3 amino acids: CASSPLGRGGFGNTIYF. Written as DNA, the CDR3 is TGCGCCAGCAGCCCGCTTGGACGAGGGGGATTTGGAAACACCATATATTTT. The chain uses TRBV5-1 and TRBJ1-3; a weak D match, TRBD1 (6 bases). The CDR3 spans 17 residues. V was trimmed by 4 bases and J by 3 bases, leaving 20 bases between them. Germline CDR1 reads SGHRS; CDR2 reads YFSETQ.

This clone was recorded a few times. The chain carries TRBV11-3 and TRBJ2-2, with TRBD1 as a possible D gene (7 bases). V was pared by 4 bases and J by 6 bases, with 12 bases between. This CDR3 has 14 residues. The germline V gene has CDR1 SGHNT and CDR2 YENEEA. The CDR3 loop is CASSSTRGAGELFF. As DNA, the CDR3 is TGTGCCAGCAGCTCCACCAGGGGGGCCGGGGAGCTGTTTTTT.

The CDR3 sequence: CASSRPGYEQYF. The DNA of the CDR3 is TGTGCCAGCAGCCGTCCCGGTTACGAGCAGTACTTC. This chain links TRBV3-1 (or the pseudogene TRBV3-2) with TRBJ2-7; D uncertain. V gave up 4 bases and J gave up 4 bases, with 8 bases separating them. CDR3 length: 12 amino acids. CDR1 is LGHDT and CDR2 is YNNKEL in the germline V gene (reference sequence).

This chain links TRBV3-1 (or the pseudogene TRBV3-2) with TRBJ1-4; TRBD1 matches at 10 bases. Per the germline V gene, CDR1 is LGHDT and CDR2 is YNNKEL (reference sequence). The CDR3 is made up of 20 amino acids. Trimming removed 2 bases from V and 4 bases from J; junction bases left unmatched: 16. CDR3 sequence reads: CASSQPPRDRGNAGNEKLFF. In DNA form, the CDR3 reads TGTGCCAGCAGCCAACCCCCGCGGGACAGGGGCAACGCTGGTAATGAAAAACTGTTTTTT.